This entry lists 21 T cell receptor beta chains sequenced from one sample in a study of T cell responses to AZD1222 COVID-19 vaccine. Clones were sequenced by immunoSEQ multiplex PCR, and TCRdb holds only the in-frame ones, with some missing. The sample carries about 110,000 clones, around 89% recorded once. The source was peripheral blood, collected on day 0 of AZD1222 vaccination. The receptor source for this set is an adult in good health.

This clone has just a few counts. V and J are TRBV28 and TRBJ2-7, with 9 bases identical to TRBD1. The CDR3 is 16 amino acids. The V and J ends lost 6 bases and 3 bases, in that order; junction bases with no gene match: 12. Germline V gene data show CDR1 as MDHEN and CDR2 as SYDVKM. The chain's CDR3 is CASRPPGQGPIYEQYF. The CDR3 DNA sequence: TGTGCCAGCAGACCCCCGGGACAGGGTCCGATCTACGAGCAGTACTTC.

V gene TRBV6-6 combines with J gene TRBJ2-5; D is uncertain. V lost 6 bases and J lost 4, with 9 bases in between. Germline assignment: CDR1 MNHNY and CDR2 SVGAGI (reference sequence). CDR3 length: 12 residues. The CDR3 here is CASRLDRETQYF. The CDR3 DNA reads as TGTGCCAGCAGACTTGACCGAGAGACCCAGTACTTC.

The V and J genes are TRBV19 and TRBJ1-1, with TRBD1 identical over 9 bases. The CDR3 spans 15 residues. V shed 2 bases and J 4 bases; nucleotides not matched to a gene: 5. Germline-derived CDR1 and CDR2 are LNHDA and SQIVND (reference sequence). In DNA form, the CDR3 reads TGTGCCAGTAGTATACCACCGGGACAGGGCACTGAAGCTTTCTTT. Protein sequence: CASSIPPGQGTEAFF.

V gene TRBV6-1 combines with J gene TRBJ1-5; D remains ambiguous. The CDR3 is 13 amino acids. Germline-derived CDR1 and CDR2 are MNHNS and SASEGT. V lost 3 bases and J lost 7, with 10 bases in between. The CDR3 sequence is CASSDGVEQPQHF. In nucleotides, the CDR3 is TGTGCCAGCAGTGACGGGGTCGAGCAGCCCCAGCATTTT.

The chain is built from TRBV6-5 and TRBJ2-1; 11 positions match TRBD2. CDR3 length: 15 residues. V was clipped by 3 bases and J by 8 bases; unmatched bases: 6. The germline V gene has CDR1 MNHEY and CDR2 SVGAGI. CDR3: CASSYSGRAEDEQFF. In nucleotides, the CDR3 is TGTGCCAGCAGTTATAGCGGGAGGGCCGAAGATGAGCAGTTCTTC.

This clone showed up just a few times. The chain recombines TRBV28 with TRBJ1-5, with D perhaps matching TRBD1 (5 bases). Between the trimmed V and J ends, which lost 6 bases and 3 bases, there was a span of 18 bases. The CDR3 spans 16 residues. The germline CDR1 and CDR2 sequences are MDHEN and SYDVKM. The CDR3 sequence is CASRFAPDSHNQPQHF. As DNA, the CDR3 is TGTGCCAGCAGATTTGCACCCGACAGCCACAATCAGCCCCAGCATTTT.

The rearrangement joins TRBV3-1 (or the pseudogene TRBV3-2) to TRBJ1-1; 10 nucleotides match TRBD1. CDR1 LGHDT and CDR2 YNNKEL come from the germline V gene (reference sequence). The CDR3 sequence is 15 residues long. The trim removed 4 bases at V and 3 bases at J, leaving 5 bases unmatched. The CDR3 reads CASSPGTGVDTEAFF. CDR3 bases: TGTGCCAGCAGCCCCGGGACAGGGGTCGACACTGAAGCTTTCTTT.

The chain combines TRBV7-2 with TRBJ2-1, with 11 nucleotides matching TRBD2. Germline CDR1 SGHTA, CDR2 FQGNSA. Trimming removed 5 bases from V and 8 bases from J; junction bases left unmatched: 8. This CDR3 comprises 15 residues. The CDR3 protein is CASSPGLAGRDEQFF. The CDR3 bases are TGTGCCAGCAGCCCTGGACTAGCGGGTCGGGATGAGCAGTTCTTC. The full variable domain, rest sourced from reference TRBV7-2 and TRBJ2-1, is GAGVSQSPSNKVTEKGKDVELRCDPISGHTALYWYRQSLGQGLEFLIYFQGNSAPDKSGLPSDRFSAERTGGSVSTLTIQRTQQEDSAVYLCASSPGLAGRDEQFFGPGTRLTVL.

The chain links TRBV7-3 to TRBJ2-7; D possibly corresponds to TRBD2 (6 bases). Trimming took 4 bases from V and 0 from J, leaving 10 bases between them. Looked up from germline, CDR1 is SGHTA and CDR2 is FQGTGA. The CDR3 runs to 14 residues. CDR3 coding DNA: TGTGCCAGCAGCTCGGGAGATAGCTCCTACGAGCAGTACTTC. Its protein is CASSSGDSSYEQYF.

The CDR3, as DNA: TGCGCCAGCAGCTTGGCAGGACAGGGGTTCACTGAAGCTTTCTTT. Translating gives CASSLAGQGFTEAFF. The chain couples TRBV5-1 to TRBJ1-1; 9 bases map to TRBD1. J lost 4 bases, V lost 0 bases, and 4 bases had no gene match. Germline CDR1 SGHRS, CDR2 YFSETQ. CDR3 length: 15 residues.

The CDR3 protein is CASSEPGRTGELFF. Written as DNA, the CDR3 is TGTGCCAGCAGTGAACCAGGGAGAACCGGGGAGCTGTTTTTT. The chain joins TRBV6-1 to TRBJ2-2; D is possibly TRBD1 or TRBD2 (5 bases each). Looked up from germline, CDR1 is MNHNS and CDR2 is SASEGT. V was trimmed by 2 bases and J by 5 bases, leaving 9 bases between them. The CDR3 is 14 residues long.

This chain joins TRBV19 and TRBJ1-5; possibly TRBD1 for D (5 bases). With 5 bases removed from V and 0 bases from J, the gap between germline ends came to 14 bases. This CDR3 spans 16 amino acids. Germline CDR1 is LNHDA and CDR2 is SQIVND (reference sequence). This CDR3 reads CASSSPSGNSNQPQHF. Here the CDR3 DNA reads TGTGCCAGTAGTTCCCCATCAGGGAATAGCAATCAGCCCCAGCATTTT.

The chain combines TRBV19 with TRBJ2-1; D perhaps matches TRBD2 (6 bases). Trimming removed 2 bases from V and 0 bases from J, with 14 bases in between. The CDR3 has 17 residues. CDR1 and CDR2 from the germline V gene are LNHDA and SQIVND (reference sequence). The CDR3 DNA is TGTGCCAGTAGTATACGGGAGCGCAGCAGCTCCTACAATGAGCAGTTCTTC. Residues: CASSIRERSSSYNEQFF.

This clone was detected a few times. This chain connects TRBV7-2 to TRBJ1-5; 8 nucleotides align to TRBD1. CDR3 length: 18 amino acids. Germline values: CDR1 SGHTA, CDR2 FQGNSA. Trimming took 1 base from V and 1 from J; bases not matched to a gene: 9. The CDR3 DNA reads as TGTGCCAGCAGCTTAGATTCCAGGGGGCCTATAAGCAATCAGCCCCAGCATTTT. Translation gives CASSLDSRGPISNQPQHF.

The rearrangement uses TRBV12-3 or TRBV12-4 and TRBJ1-2, with TRBD1 as a possible D gene (5 bases). The CDR3 loop spans 11 amino acids. V gave up 10 bases and J gave up 5 bases, with 11 bases separating them. Here the CDR3 reads CATLEGYGYTF. CDR3 DNA: TGTGCCACCCTCGAGGGGTATGGCTACACCTTC.

The chain employs TRBV27 and TRBJ2-1; TRBD2 matches at 7 bases. The V gene end was trimmed by 2 bases and the J gene end by 7 bases; junction bases not matched to a gene: 2. In germline, CDR1 is MNHEY, CDR2 SMNVEV (reference sequence). The CDR3 length is 13 residues. CDR3: CASSLRTSNEQFF. The CDR3 DNA sequence: TGTGCCAGCAGTTTAAGGACTAGTAATGAGCAGTTCTTC.

This chain connects TRBV27 to TRBJ2-5; D is ambiguous. Germline V gene sequence: CDR1 MNHEY, CDR2 SMNVEV (reference sequence). The CDR3 spans 12 residues. The V end was cut by 5 bases, the J end by 4 bases, with 8 bases between. CDR3 region: CASSPSGETQYF. The CDR3 coding sequence is TGTGCCAGCAGTCCATCAGGAGAGACCCAGTACTTC.

This chain links TRBV18 with TRBJ1-2; TRBD1 matches 9 bases. This CDR3 comprises 15 residues. Trimming at V came to 5 bases and at J to 3 bases, leaving 7 bases not matched to a gene. Germline V gene data show CDR1 as KGHSH and CDR2 as LQKENI. CDR3 in amino acids: CASSAIQGADYGYTF. As DNA, the CDR3 is TGTGCCAGCTCAGCGATACAGGGGGCAGACTATGGCTACACCTTC.

The rearrangement joins TRBV7-3 to TRBJ2-1; 7 bases agree with TRBD2. Looked up from germline, CDR1 is SGHTA and CDR2 is FQGTGA. With V trimmed by 4 bases and J by 7 bases, 4 bases remained unmatched. This CDR3 is built from 13 residues. The CDR3 sequence is CASSSTRENEQFF. CDR3 bases: TGTGCCAGCAGCTCCACGCGGGAGAATGAGCAGTTCTTC.

The chain has TRBV30 and TRBJ2-7; D gene ambiguous. CDR3 size: 15 residues. CDR1 is GTSNPN, CDR2 SVGIG, per germline (reference sequence). With 1 base removed from V and 3 bases from J, the gap between germline ends came to 16 bases. Here the CDR3 reads CAWSGPGRVNYEQYF. Here the CDR3 DNA reads TGTGCCTGGAGTGGACCCGGACGGGTAAACTACGAGCAGTACTTC.

This clone was seen a single time. This chain connects TRBV27 to TRBJ2-2; D gene unclear. V lost 3 bases and J 0 bases, leaving 8 bases between the germline ends. The V gene's germline CDR1 is MNHEY and CDR2 SMNVEV (reference sequence). The CDR3 runs 15 residues. CDR3 nucleotide sequence: TGTGCCAGCAGTTTTTTGGCTGCGAACACCGGGGAGCTGTTTTTT. It codes for CASSFLAANTGELFF.